These 20 T cell receptor beta chains were all obtained from the same sample, sequenced in a study of brain T cells in children with intractable seizures. Time point denoted: blood from clinic visit 5 months post-surgery; TSC patient then seizure free. Assay: immunoSEQ multiplex PCR; the TCRdb copy retains only in-frame clones and omits some. The table includes about 320,000 clones, 93% detected once. This specimen consisted of peripheral blood, obtained more than 4 months after surgery. These receptors were taken from a boy less than two years old with tuberous sclerosis and intractable seizures.

The chain is built from TRBV12-5 and TRBJ2-7, with TRBD2 matching 10 bases. J was trimmed by 5 bases and V by 3 bases; bases with no gene match: 16. The germline V gene has CDR1 LGHNT and CDR2 FRNRAP. This CDR3 has 18 amino acids. The CDR3 DNA sequence: TGTGCTAGTGGTTTAACGGTCAGACTAGCGGGCGCCAGGGACGAGCAGTACTTC. Its translation is CASGLTVRLAGARDEQYF.

The V call is TRBV7-2, the J call TRBJ2-7; TRBD2 agrees at 7 bases. This CDR3 contains 14 residues. V trimming: 5 bases; J trimming: 5 bases; junction bases outside the gene matches: 9. Germline V gives CDR1 SGHTA, CDR2 FQGNSA. The CDR3 coding sequence is TGTGCCAGCAGCCCCCTCAGCGGGGTCAACGAGCAGTACTTC. Its translation: CASSPLSGVNEQYF.

The chain employs TRBV9 and TRBJ2-1; D call uncertain. The CDR3 length is 14 residues. Germline CDR1 SGDLS, CDR2 YYNGEE. V gave up 0 bases and J gave up 4 bases, with 8 bases separating them. The CDR3 spells CASSVVGRYNEQFF. CDR3 nucleotides: TGTGCCAGCAGCGTAGTGGGTCGGTACAATGAGCAGTTCTTC.

This chain uses TRBV6-5 with TRBJ2-5; D perhaps matches TRBD1 (6 bases). V lost 0 bases, J lost 10 bases, and 18 bases lay in between. The CDR3 sequence is 15 residues long. Looked up from germline, CDR1 is MNHEY and CDR2 is SVGAGI. DNA of the CDR3: TGTGCCAGCAGTTACTCGGGGGCCGGCGAGGATGGCCAGTACTTC. Residues: CASSYSGAGEDGQYF.

Regarding this clone: In the same sample, other DNA sequences code for this CDR3. The chain recombines TRBV3-1 (or the pseudogene TRBV3-2) with TRBJ2-7, with no clear D. Germline V gene data show CDR1 as LGHDT and CDR2 as YNNKEL (reference sequence). The V gene lost 4 bases and the J gene lost 2 bases, with 9 bases spanning the gap. CDR3 length: 13 residues. The CDR3 loop reads CASSPGPAYEQYF. The CDR3 bases are TGTGCCAGCAGCCCTGGCCCCGCCTACGAGCAGTACTTC.

The chain employs TRBV24-1 and TRBJ2-2, with 7 bases identical to TRBD1. This CDR3 region has 16 residues. Trimming removed 2 bases from V and 5 bases from J; junction bases left unmatched: 7. Germline V lookup: CDR1 KGHDR, CDR2 SFDVKD. CDR3 in DNA: TGTGCCACCAGTGATTACGAGGGGGCAAAAACCGGGGAGCTGTTTTTT. Translation gives CATSDYEGAKTGELFF.

The CDR3 coding sequence is TGTGCCAGCAGCCCTGACAGCTACACCGGGGAGCTGTTTTTT. It yields the protein CASSPDSYTGELFF. The V and J genes are TRBV7-2 and TRBJ2-2; D is perhaps TRBD1 (5 bases). CDR3 length equals 14 residues. Germline loops: CDR1 SGHTA, CDR2 FQGNSA. Trimming removed 5 bases from V and 3 bases from J, with 10 bases in between.

This chain uses TRBV6-5 with TRBJ2-6, with D uncertain. From germline, CDR1 is MNHEY and CDR2 SVGAGI. The CDR3 runs to 16 residues. V lost 1 base and J lost 3, with 10 bases in between. This CDR3 reads CASSYFQGGGANVLTF. CDR3 DNA sequence: TGTGCCAGCAGTTACTTCCAAGGTGGTGGGGCCAACGTCCTGACTTTC.

This chain links TRBV27 with TRBJ2-7; D is possibly TRBD1 (6 bases). The germline CDR1 and CDR2 sequences are MNHEY and SMNVEV (reference sequence). The germline V and J ends were trimmed by 8 bases and 0 bases, with 14 bases remaining between them. The CDR3 has 14 residues. For the CDR3, the DNA is TGTGCCAGCGCAATGGACAGAGACTCCTACGAGCAGTACTTC. This encodes CASAMDRDSYEQYF.

CDR3 amino acids: CASSVGQPGELFF. The CDR3 DNA is TGTGCCAGCAGTGTTGGACAACCCGGGGAGCTGTTTTTT. The V call is TRBV6-4, the J call TRBJ2-2; the D gene is possibly TRBD1 (5 bases). Trimming took off 4 bases at V and 6 bases at J, with 9 bases between the two ends. The germline gives CDR1 MRHNA, CDR2 SNTAGT. The CDR3 contains 13 residues.

The gene calls are TRBV28 and TRBJ1-2; the match to TRBD1 covers 8 bases. The trim removed 8 bases at V and 8 bases at J, leaving 13 bases unmatched. The germline gives CDR1 MDHEN, CDR2 SYDVKM. The CDR3 extends over 14 amino acids. CDR3 residues: CASRIQGAKDGYTF. In nucleotides, the CDR3 is TGTGCCAGCCGGATCCAGGGGGCGAAGGACGGCTACACCTTC.

This rearrangement joins TRBV6-6 to TRBJ2-1, with TRBD2 matching 13 bases. This CDR3 contains 16 residues. The J segment lost 10 bases and the V segment lost 5 bases, leaving 11 bases of the junction unmatched. The germline gives CDR1 MNHNY, CDR2 SVGAGI (reference sequence). The CDR3, as DNA: TGTGCCAGCAGTGCCACCACTAGCGGGGGGGCCCAGGAGCAGTTCTTC. Its protein product is CASSATTSGGAQEQFF.

The rearrangement links TRBV5-4 to TRBJ2-3; 10 bases match TRBD2. From germline, CDR1 is SGHNT and CDR2 YYREEE (reference sequence). This CDR3 has 16 residues. With V trimmed by 4 bases and J by 6 bases, 11 bases remained unmatched. The CDR3, as DNA: TGTGCCAGCAGCCGAGTTCTAGCGGGAGAGGGGGATACGCAGTATTTT. It translates to CASSRVLAGEGDTQYF.

The CDR3 bases are TGTGCCTGGACTACAGGGGTCAGGGGCTACACCTTC. It is translated as CAWTTGVRGYTF. The chain employs TRBV30 and TRBJ1-2; 7 positions agree with TRBD1. From germline, CDR1 is GTSNPN and CDR2 SVGIG (reference sequence). V trimming: 4 bases; J trimming: 8 bases; junction bases outside the gene matches: 7. CDR3 length: 12 amino acids.

CDR3 region: CASSLGGSGSYEQYF. CDR3 in DNA: TGTGCCAGCAGCTTAGGGGGGTCTGGTTCCTACGAGCAGTACTTC. V and J are TRBV13 and TRBJ2-7; D gene uncertain. Trimming took off 0 bases at V and 1 base at J, with 10 bases between the two ends. Germline V lookup: CDR1 PRHDT, CDR2 FYEKMQ (reference sequence). The CDR3 runs to 15 residues.

This rearrangement joins TRBV7-9 to TRBJ1-2; tentatively, D is TRBD1 (6 bases). CDR1 and CDR2 (germline): SEHNR, FQNEAQ (reference sequence). Trimming stripped 1 base from V and 8 bases from J, with 17 bases between. This CDR3 has 15 amino acids. The CDR3 loop reads CASSLGSTGKKGYTF. The DNA of the CDR3 is TGTGCCAGCAGCTTAGGGTCCACAGGGAAGAAAGGCTACACCTTC.

This chain connects TRBV5-1 to TRBJ1-4, with D possibly TRBD1 on 5 matching bases. Trimming took off 0 bases at V and 10 bases at J, with 10 bases between the two ends. This CDR3 spans 13 amino acids. Per germline, CDR1 SGHRS and CDR2 YFSETQ. The CDR3 nucleotides are TGCGCCAGCAGCTTGGCCGAGGGGAGAAAACTGTTTTTT. Translating gives CASSLAEGRKLFF. Together with reference TRBV5-1 and TRBJ1-4, the CDR3 gives the full variable domain: KAGVTQTPRYLIKTRGQQVTLSCSPISGHRSVSWYQQTPGQGLQFLFEYFSETQRNKGNFPGRFSGRQFSNSRSEMNVSTLELGDSALYLCASSLAEGRKLFFGSGTQLSVL.

This clone was counted a single time. The chain has TRBV13 and TRBJ1-3; 7 bases are a match to TRBD1. Germline CDR1 is PRHDT and CDR2 is FYEKMQ (reference sequence). J lost 0 bases, V lost 5 bases, and 13 bases had no gene match. The CDR3 sequence is 18 residues long. The CDR3 bases are TGTGCCAGCAGCACTAGTGACGGACAGGCGACCTCTGGAAACACCATATATTTT. It codes for CASSTSDGQATSGNTIYF.

The V and J genes are TRBV23-1 and TRBJ1-3; no clear D gene. TRBV23-1 falls under the ORF class, with uncertain function. The length of the CDR3 is 16 residues. The germline V and J ends were trimmed by 8 bases and 0 bases, with 17 bases remaining between them. CDR3 bases: TGCGCCAGCCCGCCAAGGCCAGGACTCTCTGGAAACACCATATATTTT. Its protein product is CASPPRPGLSGNTIYF.

The genes are TRBV7-9 and TRBJ2-7; possibly TRBD1 for D (6 bases). The germline V gene encodes CDR1 SEHNR and CDR2 FQNEAQ (reference sequence). The CDR3 has 12 amino acids. V was shortened by 4 bases and J by 4 bases, with 8 bases between the two germline ends. CDR3 sequence reads: CASSSTGYEQYF. The CDR3 DNA reads TGTGCCAGCAGCTCGACAGGTTACGAGCAGTACTTC.